Presented here are 9 T cell receptor beta chains from one specimen sequenced in a study of blood T cell repertoires in COVID-19. The data were produced by immunoSEQ multiplex PCR, yet TCRdb's version contains in-frame clones alone and is incomplete. This sample has 110,000 to 150,000 clones, with roughly 84% found just once. The sequenced sample was peripheral blood. These receptors originate from a human donor in a cohort sampled during active COVID-19.

The chain recombines TRBV24-1 with TRBJ2-1; 10 bases line up with TRBD2. V lost 7 bases to trimming and J lost 4 bases; unmatched junction nucleotides: 6. Germline CDR1 KGHDR, CDR2 SFDVKD. The CDR3 has 15 amino acids. The CDR3 sequence: CATSPAAGGYNEQFF. The CDR3 coding sequence is TGTGCCACCAGCCCTGCAGCGGGAGGGTACAATGAGCAGTTCTTC.

This clone was recorded once. The CDR3 reads CASSPREGGGNTIYF. In nucleotides, the CDR3 is TGTGCCAGCAGTCCCAGGGAGGGCGGTGGAAACACCATATATTTT. The gene calls are TRBV6-5 and TRBJ1-3; D perhaps matches TRBD1 (5 bases). Germline CDR1 is MNHEY and CDR2 is SVGAGI. The CDR3 covers 15 residues. Deletions cut 5 bases from V and 3 bases from J, with 14 bases between.

V is TRBV28 and J is TRBJ1-2; tentatively, D is TRBD1 (5 bases). Per germline, CDR1 MDHEN and CDR2 SYDVKM. Trimming cost V 6 bases and J 4 bases, with 18 bases left between them. This CDR3 spans 15 amino acids. The CDR3 sequence is CASRTRWGRIYGYTF. The CDR3 DNA reads as TGTGCCAGCAGGACGAGGTGGGGCAGGATCTATGGCTACACCTTC.

This clone was observed a handful of times. The CDR3 DNA follows: TGTGCCAGCAGTTTGACGGGTATAGGTCAGCCCCAGCATTTT. It codes for CASSLTGIGQPQHF. This chain uses TRBV28 with TRBJ1-5; D uncertain. The length of the CDR3 is 14 residues. Germline-derived CDR1 and CDR2 are MDHEN and SYDVKM. Trimming cost V 3 bases and J 6 bases, with 12 bases left between them. Together with reference TRBV28 and TRBJ1-5, the CDR3 gives the full variable domain: DVKVTQSSRYLVKRTGEKVFLECVQDMDHENMFWYRQDPGLGLRLIYFSYDVKMKEKGDIPEGYSVSREKKERFSLILESASTNQTSMYLCASSLTGIGQPQHFGDGTRLSIL.

In its sample, this clone was seen once. The chain combines TRBV5-6 with TRBJ2-5; TRBD2 might be the D (6 bases). Germline V gene lookup returns CDR1 SGHDT and CDR2 YYEEEE. Between the trimmed V and J ends, which lost 6 bases and 5 bases, there was a span of 20 bases. The CDR3 is made up of 15 amino acids. The CDR3 here is CASTDGSRVVETQYF. In DNA form, the CDR3 reads TGTGCCAGCACGGACGGGAGCCGGGTTGTGGAGACCCAGTACTTC.

DNA of the CDR3: TGTGCCTCCAAGGGCGGGGGACTCACAGATACGCAGTATTTT. Its protein is CASKGGGLTDTQYF. The chain recombines TRBV10-3 with TRBJ2-3; 7 bases line up with TRBD2. CDR3 length equals 14 residues. The germline V gene encodes CDR1 ENHRY and CDR2 SYGVKD. V shed 11 bases and J 2 bases; nucleotides not matched to a gene: 10.

The chain joins TRBV7-2 to TRBJ1-2; 9 bases are a match to TRBD1. Germline CDR1 and CDR2: SGHTA and FQGNSA. The CDR3 is 14 amino acids. V was pared by 7 bases and J by 2 bases, with 5 bases of the junction left unmatched. Here the CDR3 reads CASKTDRGNYGYTF. The CDR3 nucleotides are TGTGCCAGCAAAACGGACAGGGGAAACTATGGCTACACCTTC. Full variable domain (rest looked up from reference TRBV7-2 and TRBJ1-2): GAGVSQSPSNKVTEKGKDVELRCDPISGHTALYWYRQSLGQGLEFLIYFQGNSAPDKSGLPSDRFSAERTGGSVSTLTIQRTQQEDSAVYLCASKTDRGNYGYTFGSGTRLTVV.

The J gene is TRBJ1-5, the V gene TRBV3-1 (or the pseudogene TRBV3-2); perhaps TRBD1 as D (5 bases). Trimming shortened V by 2 bases and J by 6 bases, and 14 bases separated the two germline ends. The CDR3 runs 15 residues. The V gene's germline CDR1 is LGHDT and CDR2 YNNKEL (reference sequence). CDR3 in amino acids: CASSQFDSPTQPQHF. The CDR3 DNA follows: TGTGCCAGCAGCCAATTCGACAGCCCCACTCAGCCCCAGCATTTT.

DNA of the CDR3: TGTGCCAGCGGACCTGGGACAGGGAGGGCCACTGAAGCTTTCTTT. Translation: CASGPGTGRATEAFF. The V gene is TRBV7-9, the J gene TRBJ1-1, with TRBD1 matching 9 bases. This CDR3 has 15 residues. Germline V gives CDR1 SEHNR, CDR2 FQNEAQ (reference sequence). V shed 8 bases and J 4 bases; nucleotides not matched to a gene: 11.